The present entry profiles one T cell receptor beta chain with its context. Its antigen is unknown. No much larger clone is present one base from it, and per-base qualities are unavailable. V drops 2 bases and J drops 2 bases, leaving 13 bases in between. The germline V gene yields MNHEY for CDR1 and SVGAGI for CDR2. Including cysteine and phenylalanine, the CDR3 has 16 amino acids. The retained sequence is limited to the CDR3, 48 bases, with the frame set at the first base. The library was generated by the immunoSEQ multiplex PCR assay. A mixture of 60 forward primers for TCR Vbeta segments and 13 reverse primers for TCR Jbeta segments was used in the multiplex PCR. The CDR3 region of rearranged TCR beta genes was amplified from genomic DNA with a multiplex PCR assay. Amplified TCR beta libraries were sequenced as 87-base-pair reads on the Illumina HiSeq System. As for the authors' bioinformatics: In a later analysis, tens of millions of unique TCR beta chains were counted across the 650 to 750 repertoires, and about 9.9 million of these chains were shared by at least two donors. A nearest-neighbor algorithm error-corrected the raw reads and collapsed the reads into unique sequences, merging closely related sequences to remove PCR and sequencing errors. Alignment of CDR3 sequences to IMGT reference sequences was used to assign V, D and J gene segments. For a sequence to be retained, a match of at least six nucleotides to both a V gene segment and a J gene segment was required. Rearrangements were classified as productive when the CDR3 lacked stop codons and remained in frame with V and J, and all other rearrangements were classified as non-productive. Following IMGT convention, CDR3 was defined as the stretch from the second conserved V-encoded cysteine to the conserved J-encoded phenylalanine. The earlier analysis of 500 to 600 of the donors excluded sequences that lacked an unambiguous match to a single V gene segment. In an earlier analysis of around 600 of the donors, V segments were called functional above 56.7% productive rearrangements and were called segregating when the between-donor standard deviation exceeded 5%. A statistical classification framework was built to diagnose cytomegalovirus status from the catalog of TCR beta chain sequences. In a later analysis, TCR nucleotide sequences were compared against IMGT/GENE-DB human TR gene sequences so that V and J genes could be assigned. Using the TCRdist pipeline, a later analysis assigned CDR3 sequences along with most-parsimonious VDJ recombination scenarios. In a later analysis, each TCR beta chain was defined by its CDR3 amino acid sequence together with its V-gene family, and reads without a unique V-gene family were excluded. As a way to deal with suspected cross-contamination and a sequencing artifact, a later analysis dropped nearly 600 nucleotide sequences that were highly shared and had low generation probability. In a later analysis, a clonal expansion index for each public chain was calculated from normalized within-repertoire ranks of inferred template counts. In a later analysis, generation probabilities were computed with a VDJ recombination model fitted to out-of-frame rearrangements, and the resulting probabilities were checked against IGoR. In a later analysis, hypergeometric tests were used to score TCR-TCR, TCR-HLA and TCR-CMV co-occurrence, with a repertoire-size bias correction applied to TCR pairs. A later analysis estimated false discovery rates by permuting HLA or CMV assignments 20 times. In a later analysis, co-occurring TCRs were grouped with DBSCAN, and TCRdist sequence similarity was added when clustering was performed within HLA-allele-positive subsets. Repertoires with fewer than 30,000 or more than 120,000 public chains, plus five repertoires with anomalous nucleotide sharing, were excluded from co-occurrence clustering. The table was pulled from immuneACCESS by TCRdb, which kept in-frame rearrangements only. Such tables lose some clones; where checked, under half of the loss comes from unresolved V genes, and the rest has no known cause. That table gives V, J and clone size, and the DNA gave D and trimming. This sample comprises 100,000 to 150,000 clones, 70% to 85% of them detected only once. Of the sample, around 3% falls within the top ten clones.

The cohort was made up of hundreds of healthy bone marrow donors. Cohort members were all nominally healthy when sampled, although unrecorded immune exposures were likely present. The donor tested CMV seronegative and was one of the 352 seronegative cohort members. A peripheral blood sample was provided by each donor, and peripheral blood mononuclear cells were used for TCR beta sequencing. The Qiagen DNeasy Blood Extraction Kit was used to extract genomic DNA from the blood cell samples. This record comes from a study of cytomegalovirus exposure and HLA in healthy donors (dated by TCRdb to the late 2010s). For the study in its entirety: In an earlier analysis of 587 of the donors, around 300 Gb of sequence data and approximately 120 million unique TCR beta sequences from about 179 million T cells were reported. A later analysis re-analyzed previously published TCR beta repertoires from several hundred donors and added high-resolution HLA genotyping to study TCR occurrence patterns. Of the roughly 420 genotyped donors, less than 85% were placed in the genetic ancestry cluster associated with self-reported Caucasian donors. On average, around 240,000 unique TCR beta nucleotide sequences were sequenced per donor among about 400 genotyped donors of the cohort, with roughly 18% of those sequences being non-productive. An early release that covered about 600 HLA-typed donors contained approximately 300 gigabases of sequencing data and 85 million to 100 million unique TCR sequences. To decide whether each TCR beta V gene segment behaved as functional or pseudogenic, an earlier analysis of some 600 of the donors relied on high-throughput TCR beta sequencing. Every discovery cohort repertoire had been produced on one sequencing platform. Besides the first cohort of hundreds of subjects, a separate validation cohort made up of 120 or so different subjects was used. In the later analysis, no new phenotypic data were used to find candidate immune exposures; instead, reliance was placed on TCR beta sequences and their occurrence across donors. A later genetic analysis used genome-wide SNP genotypes for about 60% of the 666 donors, treating that subset as a discovery cohort. Typing coverage varied by locus: roughly 629-640 donors for A, B, C, DRB1 and DQB1; approximately 500 for DQA1; around 610 for DPA1; more than 450 for DPB1. Both class I and class II loci were covered by HLA typing, at four-digit resolution. Alongside the repertoire data, information on donor age, sex, ethnicity and CMV serostatus was compiled. To predict cytomegalovirus infection status, the study combined high-throughput TCR immunosequencing, statistical association of individual TCRs with disease status, and machine learning. The study was designed to test whether signatures of past pathogen exposure could be identified by cataloging public T cell receptors. Using immunosequencing, the study profiled T cell repertoires from some 670 subjects and related those repertoires to cytomegalovirus serostatus. Because of strong linkage in the cohort, 4 to 6 DR-DQ haplotypes were treated as single units for association and clustering.

Broad study findings and their caveats: According to a later genetic analysis, donors in an Asian-associated ancestry cluster had fewer N-insertions in productive TCRs than the approximately 670-donor mean. A later analysis associated 16,951 TCR beta sequences with specific HLA alleles at a false discovery rate of 0.05. Linkage disequilibrium might explain the correlated functional status among segregating V segments, but an unknown experimental factor could not be ruled out. In vitro tests confirmed that three of the cytomegalovirus-associated TCR beta chains recognize cytomegalovirus antigens. In an earlier analysis of around 500 of the donors, most TCR beta V segments appeared in productive rearrangements about 87% or about 30% of the time, broadly matching IMGT annotations. A later analysis found that HLA-associated TCR beta chains were more clonally expanded and had lower generation probabilities than equally common non-associated chains. When HLA alleles, especially DR and DQ, strongly co-occurred, TCR associations were difficult to assign to individual alleles. Because counts were too low, about 17 rarely observed V segments, including chromosome 9 orphons, were excluded from the earlier analysis of 587 of the donors. An association between a missense DCLRE1C variant and V-gene and J-gene trimming of TCR beta chains was found in a later genetic analysis and replicated in an independent cohort. A further reported finding was that TCR beta sequences accurately predicted the HLA-A and HLA-B alleles for most subjects in the first cohort. The only immune exposure information available for the cohort was CMV serostatus. In the study, approximately 160 TCR beta chains were listed as associated with cytomegalovirus. Only TCR beta chains were sequenced in this cohort, and the absence of alpha or paired-chain data limited detectable features. In a later analysis, TCR association rates were found to vary across HLA loci, with the most associated TCRs seen for DRB1 alleles and the fewest for HLA-C alleles. Several of the top co-occurrence clusters appeared to be linked to parvovirus B19, influenza, CMV and Epstein-Barr virus, according to a later analysis. In a later analysis, most CMV-associated TCR beta chains were found to appear HLA-restricted, with HLA associations seemingly driven largely by CMV exposure. Presence/absence analyses assumed roughly uniform sequencing depth across donors, an assumption that may not hold. A cluster of highly shared sequence variants was judged likely to represent a technical artifact of the sequencing pipeline. Most TCR sequences were observed very rarely across donors, whereas some public TCRs were present in many individuals. Because HLA typing was unavailable for some donors at each locus, only the typed subset was used in association tests. According to the authors, the approach could potentially be generalized to other disease states and immunological phenotypes. Cytomegalovirus status was reported to be diagnosed by the classifier with high specificity and sensitivity in both the original and validation cohorts. The 87-base-pair reads could not distinguish some IMGT-functional V segments, including TRBV6-2 and TRBV6-3, so those segments were excluded.

The sequenced sample consisted of PBMCs. The receptor's source is a boy between 2 and 10 years old in good health and CMV-seronegative. This chain is built from TRBV6-5 and TRBJ2-1; a tentative D call is TRBD2 (6 bases match). The bases read TGTGCCAGCAGTTACGGTGGCGGGACGGCCTACAATGAGCAGTTCTTC. This gives the protein CASSYGGGTAYNEQFF.